A single T cell receptor (beta chain) is shown here with its context. Its specific antigen is unknown. Base qualities are missing; no much larger clone stands one base away. The germline V gene supplies CDR1 SGHTS and CDR2 YDEGEE. Trimming at the junction amounts to 0 bases on V and 2 bases on J, and the germline ends lie 6 bases apart. The CDR3, from cysteine to phenylalanine, totals 14 residues. This entry keeps only the CDR3 DNA: 42 bases, framed from base 1. This sample stems from a study of CD8+CD57+ T cells in acquired aplastic anemia (dated by TCRdb to the late 2010s). About the full investigation: Extracted DNA from sorted CD4+ and CD8+ cells averaged approximately 3 ug, ranging from about 0.18 to 27.4 ug. A CD8+CD57+ expansion meant a frequency higher than the mean frequency seen in healthy subjects. On the study overall, not on this receptor specifically: Although roughly 29 CD8+ CDR3 sequences were shared by patients and controls, these sequences appeared highly expressed in patients and within the immunodominant clones of patients. Patients and healthy controls showed no significant difference in CD8+ Simpson's diversity (P=0.060).

Profiling of TCR beta VDJ combinations and CDR3 sequences used genomic DNA as the template. An Illumina HiSeq 2000 was the platform used for TCR repertoire sequencing. The authors' analysis ran thus. TRBV/TRBJ rearrangement plots, CDR3 size and DJ length profiles, and Simpson's diversity index were used to evaluate the repertoires. The most abundant DNA sequence in the deep sequencing data was taken as the immunodominant clone. CDR3 amino acid sequences were checked for sharing between subjects and were compared against published repertoires and the VDJdb database. TCRdb trimmed public reads at Q25 via fastp, called clones via MiXCR and kept in-frame beta chains. Identical CDR3 protein sequences are pooled into one entry, listed with their most common genes and DNA. TCRdb, not the authors, supplied the V and J calls. For this sample the table gives roughly 160,000 distinct CDR3 sequences, of which less than 60% were detected only once. The ten largest clones represent around 3% of the sample.

Patients chosen for sequencing had shown expansion of CD8+CD57+ cells by flow cytometry. Severe acquired aplastic anemia was diagnosed in all patients according to International Study of Aplastic Anemia and Agranulocytosis and Camitta criteria. No patient had received any therapy when blood was sampled. In this study, sorted CD4+ and CD8+ T cells from the blood of healthy subjects and of severe aplastic anemia patients had their TCR repertoires deep-sequenced. In the USA, patient enrollment took place under clinicaltrials.gov protocols 00001620, 01623167, 00001397, 00071045, 00081523 and 00961064. Ficoll-Paque density gradient centrifugation was used to isolate peripheral blood mononuclear cells. Before DNA was extracted, CD4+ and CD8+ T cells were sorted using either FACS or magnetic beads.

The TCR originated in a human donor with aplastic anemia. Material for sequencing was sorted CD4+, CD8+, or CD8+CD57+ T cells (not recorded which) from PBMCs. This sequence uses TRBV5-8 and TRBJ1-3; tentative D gene TRBD1, with 5 bases matching. The DNA sequence is TGTGCCAGCAGCTTGGGCAGGGCTGGAAACACCATATATTTT. Its protein product is CASSLGRAGNTIYF.